The sequence of this TCR beta chain was determined in a study of cytomegalovirus exposure and HLA in healthy donors. The donors were members of the validation cohort comprising about 130 subjects, separate from the roughly 600-subject first cohort. The assay was immunoSEQ multiplex PCR, and TCRdb's table has in-frame clones only and misses some. Of more than 150,000 clones listed, around 84% are singletons. V dropped 3 bases and J dropped 8; count of bases not matched to a gene: 9. Germline V gene data show CDR1 as SGHAT and CDR2 as FQNNGV. CDR3 size: 14 residues. The chain carries TRBV11-2 and TRBJ1-2; 7 nucleotides line up with TRBD1. This TCR was recovered from a man aged 18 to 35 in good health and CMV-seropositive. Sequenced input: PBMCs. CDR3 region: CASSLGRGTGGYTF. The CDR3 coding sequence is TGTGCCAGCAGCTTGGGCAGGGGGACTGGGGGCTACACCTTC.